This section outlines one T cell receptor (beta chain) sequence together with its context. The clone's antigen remains unknown. Per-base qualities were not stored, and no clone one base away is much larger. This specimen comes from a study of cytomegalovirus exposure and HLA in healthy donors (dated 2017 in TCRdb). In the study overall: According to a later analysis, the 100 to 150 validation repertoires were produced on the same platform as the roughly 600 repertoires of the first cohort. The study aimed to test whether cataloging public T cell receptors could reveal signatures of past pathogen exposure. A separate validation cohort of approximately 130 different subjects was used in addition to the roughly 700-subject first cohort. The study combined high-throughput TCR immunosequencing, statistical association of individual TCRs with disease status, and machine learning to predict cytomegalovirus infection status. Points the paper makes about the study in general: In a later analysis, TCRs clustered in the first cohort were found to also tend to co-occur in the 130 or so validation repertoires, with roughly 93% of cluster scores above 0. It was suggested by the authors that the approach could potentially be generalized to other disease states and immunological phenotypes. While some public TCRs were present in many individuals, most TCR sequences turned up only very rarely across donors. Cytomegalovirus status was reported to be diagnosed by the classifier with high specificity and sensitivity in both the original and validation cohorts. In the study, approximately 150 TCR beta chains were listed as associated with cytomegalovirus. In vitro tests confirmed that three of the cytomegalovirus-associated TCR beta chains recognize cytomegalovirus antigens. The validation cohort had no HLA typing available for a later analysis, so co-occurrence within that cohort was assessed over all 130 or so repertoires.

From cysteine to phenylalanine, the CDR3 is 16 amino acids long. Here the CDR3 DNA is all that survives: 48 bases in frame from base 1. The trim is 4 bases for V and 2 bases for J, with a gap of 19 bases between the germline ends. CDR1 is given as SGHRS and CDR2 as YFSETQ, both from the germline V gene. Receptor libraries were prepared by the immunoSEQ multiplex PCR assay. The authors' pipeline ran thus. A statistical classification framework was developed to diagnose cytomegalovirus status using the catalog of TCR beta chain sequences. In TCRdb, the immuneACCESS table is reduced to in-frame sequences with V and J assigned. These tables do not hold every clone; where another copy was compared, an unresolved V gene accounts for under half, and the others remain unexplained. The DNA gave D and trimming, while V, J and clone size come from that table. The sample profile shows 140,000 to 150,000 clones; 87% of them were found once. The ten largest account for 4.5% of the sample.

Donors formed part of the validation cohort, which comprised about 130 subjects and was distinct from the first cohort of under 750 subjects. The sequence links TRBV5-1 to TRBJ2-7, and perhaps TRBD2 as D gene, on 7 matching bases. This receptor was obtained from a man aged 18 to 30 in good health and CMV-seropositive. The sequenced sample consisted of PBMCs. The encoded CDR3 is CASSPRGARGAYEQYF. The sequenced DNA: TGCGCCAGCAGCCCCCGGGGGGCCAGAGGGGCCTACGAGCAGTACTTC.